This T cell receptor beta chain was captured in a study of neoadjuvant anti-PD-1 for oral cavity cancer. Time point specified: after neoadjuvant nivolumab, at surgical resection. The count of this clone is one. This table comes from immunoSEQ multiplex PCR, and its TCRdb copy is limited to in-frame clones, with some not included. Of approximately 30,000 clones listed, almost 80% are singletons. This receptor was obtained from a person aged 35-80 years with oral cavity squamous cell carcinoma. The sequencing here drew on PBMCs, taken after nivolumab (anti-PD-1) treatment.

The CDR3 DNA follows: TGTGCCAGCAGCCCTTCGGCCGGGGGACGCACAGATACGCAGTATTTT. Its translation: CASSPSAGGRTDTQYF. The J gene is TRBJ2-3, the V gene TRBV11-3, with a possible D match to TRBD2 (6 bases). Germline V gene lookup returns CDR1 SGHNT and CDR2 YENEEA. The CDR3 has 16 residues. The V end was cut by 5 bases, the J end by 1 base, with 16 bases between. The full variable domain, rest sourced from reference TRBV11-3 and TRBJ2-3, is EAGVVQSPRYKIIEKKQPVAFWCNPISGHNTLYWYLQNLGQGPELLIRYENEEAVDDSQLPKDRFSAERLKGVDSTLKIQPAELGDSAVYLCASSPSAGGRTDTQYFGPGTRLTVL.